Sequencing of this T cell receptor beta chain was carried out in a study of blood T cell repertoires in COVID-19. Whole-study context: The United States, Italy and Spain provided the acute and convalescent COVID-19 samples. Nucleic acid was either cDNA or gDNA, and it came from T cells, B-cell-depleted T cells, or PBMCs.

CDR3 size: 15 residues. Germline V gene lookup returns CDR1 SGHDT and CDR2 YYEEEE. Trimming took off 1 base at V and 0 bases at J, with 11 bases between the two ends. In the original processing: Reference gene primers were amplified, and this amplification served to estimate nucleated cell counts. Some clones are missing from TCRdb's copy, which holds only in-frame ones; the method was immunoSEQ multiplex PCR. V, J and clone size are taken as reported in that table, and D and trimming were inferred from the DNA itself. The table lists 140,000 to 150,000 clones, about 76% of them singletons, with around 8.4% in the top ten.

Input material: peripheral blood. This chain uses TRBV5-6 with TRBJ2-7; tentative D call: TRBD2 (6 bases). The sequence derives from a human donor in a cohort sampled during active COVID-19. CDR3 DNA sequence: TGTGCCAGCAGCTTGATGGGGACTCCCTCCTACGAGCAGTACTTC. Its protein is CASSLMGTPSYEQYF.